This TCR beta chain was captured by sequencing in a study of circulating and synovial CD4+ cells in juvenile arthritis. Regarding the study as a whole: Shared-clonotype fractions with synovium likely underestimate full repertoire overlap. Compared with bulk blood, circulating pathogenic-like lymphocytes shared substantially more CDR3 sequences with synovial T cells. Some such blood samples were as oligoclonal as synovium. CPL versus bulk CD4 samples: T cell genome counts differed by at least an order of magnitude.

V gave up 3 bases and J gave up 9 bases, with 12 bases separating them. CDR1 KGHSH and CDR2 LQKENI come from the germline V gene. CDR3 length equals 12 residues. The protocol was immunoSEQ multiplex PCR, while the TCRdb copy is restricted to in-frame clones and leaves out a portion. The sample lists tens of thousands of clones; 90% to 95% were seen once. On this clone itself: The target antigen is unknown.

The chain is built from TRBV18 and TRBJ2-7; a weak D match, TRBD1 (5 bases). The clonotype originates from a human donor with juvenile idiopathic arthritis. Source material: CD4+ T cells from blood. CDR3 in DNA: TGTGCCAGCTCACCGGGTCAGGGCGTGCAGTACTTC. This gives the protein CASSPGQGVQYF.